Listed here are 27 T cell receptor beta chains from one sample, sequenced in a study of beta chain features in type 1 diabetes. Isolated RNA was reverse transcribed in full, so expressed TCRB transcripts were sequenced. TCRdb's copy holds only in-frame clones and misses some; the assay was immunoSEQ multiplex PCR. This sample has under 45,000 clones, with roughly 50% found just once. Sequencing was done on a sample of stem cell memory CD4+ T cells from blood. The source is a woman in her twenties or thirties in good health.

This clone appeared a few times. The CDR3 nucleotides are TGTGCCATCAGTGCGATGGGACAGGGGGCTTTTGGGGAGACCCAGTACTTC. Translated: CAISAMGQGAFGETQYF. The chain uses TRBV10-3 and TRBJ2-5; 12 bases map to TRBD1. Looked up from germline, CDR1 is ENHRY and CDR2 is SYGVKD. This CDR3 has 17 residues. Unmatched junction bases numbered 11, after V lost 4 bases and J lost 5 bases.

The rearrangement joins TRBV7-2 to TRBJ2-5; possible D gene TRBD2, 6 bases. V was shortened by 6 bases and J by 5 bases, with 16 bases between the two germline ends. CDR1 is SGHTA and CDR2 is FQGNSA in the germline V gene. The CDR3 covers 14 residues. DNA for the CDR3: TGTGCCAGCAGGCAAAACCCGGGAGTGGAGACCCAGTACTTC. Amino acid sequence: CASRQNPGVETQYF.

The chain links TRBV6-1 to TRBJ2-3, with TRBD2 identical over 9 bases. Trimming removed 2 bases from V and 5 bases from J; junction bases left unmatched: 5. Germline assignment: CDR1 MNHNS and CDR2 SASEGT. CDR3 length: 15 residues. In DNA form, the CDR3 reads TGTGCCAGCAGTGAATTAGCGGGAGCGGAAGATACGCAGTATTTT. As protein: CASSELAGAEDTQYF.

The J gene is TRBJ1-6, the V gene TRBV7-2; D gene unclear. Trimming cost V 1 base and J 0 bases, with 7 bases left between them. CDR3 length: 16 residues. CDR1 SGHTA and CDR2 FQGNSA come from the germline V gene. The CDR3 region is CASSLEVSSYNSPLHF. CDR3 bases: TGTGCCAGCAGCTTAGAAGTCAGCTCCTATAATTCACCCCTCCACTTT.

V and J are TRBV15 and TRBJ2-5, with 8 bases that match TRBD2. CDR3 length: 15 amino acids. Trimming removed 7 bases from V and 2 bases from J; junction bases left unmatched: 9. Germline loops: CDR1 LNHNV, CDR2 YYDKDF (reference sequence). CDR3 in DNA: TGTGCCACCACCCGGGGGGGGAGAGGACAAGAGACCCAGTACTTC. Residues: CATTRGGRGQETQYF.

The CDR3 loop reads CASSRRQITSTDTQYF. In nucleotides, the CDR3 is TGTGCCAGCAGTCGCAGACAGATCACTAGCACAGATACGCAGTATTTT. The chain uses TRBV27 and TRBJ2-3, with a possible D match to TRBD1 (5 bases). Germline-derived CDR1 and CDR2 are MNHEY and SMNVEV (reference sequence). Trimming pared 5 bases from V and 0 bases from J, leaving 15 bases between. CDR3 length: 16 amino acids.

The chain recombines TRBV2 with TRBJ2-7, with 7 bases identical to TRBD2. In germline, CDR1 is SNHLY, CDR2 FYNNEI. The CDR3 totals 11 residues. With 8 bases clipped from V and 6 bases from J, the junction kept 4 bases outside the gene matches. The CDR3, as DNA: TGTGCCAGCGGACTAGAGGGCGAGCAGTACTTC. Protein: CASGLEGEQYF.

The V call is TRBV6-5, the J call TRBJ2-7; TRBD1 matches 10 bases. The CDR3 runs 14 residues. CDR1 and CDR2 from the germline V gene are MNHEY and SVGAGI. V dropped 6 bases and J dropped 5; count of bases not matched to a gene: 7. The CDR3 DNA reads TGTGCCAGCAGCTCCGACAGGGGGCTCGACGAGCAGTACTTC. As protein: CASSSDRGLDEQYF.

The chain combines TRBV19 with TRBJ2-1; 10 nucleotides align to TRBD1. The CDR3 contains 15 residues. CDR1 and CDR2 (germline): LNHDA, SQIVND (reference sequence). With 10 bases clipped from V and 3 bases from J, the junction kept 9 bases outside the gene matches. CDR3: CATRFRTGGYNEQFF. As DNA, the CDR3 is TGTGCCACCCGCTTTAGGACAGGGGGCTACAATGAGCAGTTCTTC.

V and J are TRBV5-1 and TRBJ2-7; 9 positions agree with TRBD1. The CDR3 runs to 17 residues. The V gene end was trimmed by 3 bases and the J gene end by 0 bases; junction bases not matched to a gene: 10. Germline V gives CDR1 SGHRS, CDR2 YFSETQ. The CDR3 region has the DNA TGCGCCAGCAGCTCAGGGACAGGGAGTCCCCTCTCCTACGAGCAGTACTTC. Protein product: CASSSGTGSPLSYEQYF. Full variable domain (remainder filled in from reference TRBV5-1 and TRBJ2-7): KAGVTQTPRYLIKTRGQQVTLSCSPISGHRSVSWYQQTPGQGLQFLFEYFSETQRNKGNFPGRFSGRQFSNSRSEMNVSTLELGDSALYLCASSSGTGSPLSYEQYFGPGTRLTVT.

The gene calls are TRBV9 and TRBJ2-3, with 9 bases that match TRBD2. V trimming: 3 bases; J trimming: 6 bases; junction bases outside the gene matches: 5. The germline gives CDR1 SGDLS, CDR2 YYNGEE. This CDR3 is 14 amino acids long. This CDR3 is CASSAGTSSDTQYF. The CDR3 DNA reads as TGTGCCAGCAGCGCCGGGACTAGCAGCGATACGCAGTATTTT.

This clone was seen a few times. This chain uses TRBV29-1 with TRBJ2-2; tentatively, D is TRBD2 (7 bases). The ends were cut back, 0 bases at V and 5 bases at J, with 13 bases in the middle. Germline V gives CDR1 SQVTM, CDR2 ANQGSEA. CDR3 length: 15 amino acids. CDR3 sequence (DNA): TGCAGCGTTGAAGATTGGGGGGGCCGGACCGGGGAGCTGTTTTTT. This codes for CSVEDWGGRTGELFF.

This clone was counted once. Other DNA sequences in the same sample also yield this CDR3. V gene TRBV18 combines with J gene TRBJ2-7, with 11 positions matching TRBD2. CDR1 and CDR2 from the germline V gene are KGHSH and LQKENI. The V and J ends lost 2 bases and 4 bases, in that order; junction bases with no gene match: 4. The length of the CDR3 is 15 residues. In DNA, the CDR3 is TGTGCCAGCTCACCAGGGACTAGCGGCACATACGAGCAGTACTTC. It yields the protein CASSPGTSGTYEQYF.

This clone was observed a few times. The J gene is TRBJ1-2, the V gene TRBV2; D may be TRBD1 (5 bases). Trimming removed 6 bases at V and 2 bases at J, with 10 bases between. The CDR3 covers 13 residues. The germline V gene has CDR1 SNHLY and CDR2 FYNNEI. The CDR3 DNA is TGTGCCAGCAGGGGAGGGGTCAACTATGGCTACACCTTC. Its protein product is CASRGGVNYGYTF.

The chain employs TRBV18 and TRBJ1-2; perhaps TRBD1 as D (6 bases). The CDR3 sequence is 16 residues long. Trimming left V 3 bases short and J 8 bases short, with 22 bases between. The germline V gene encodes CDR1 KGHSH and CDR2 LQKENI. The CDR3 coding sequence is TGTGCCAGCTCACCCCCGCCCCCAGGGGCAGAGTGGGGCTACACCTTC. This gives the protein CASSPPPPGAEWGYTF.

The V gene is TRBV14, the J gene TRBJ2-7, with D uncertain. Trimming cost V 3 bases and J 7 bases, with 10 bases left between them. Germline V gives CDR1 SGHDN, CDR2 FVKESK. This CDR3 has 12 amino acids. The CDR3 protein is CASSQSLLEQYF. The CDR3 nucleotides are TGTGCCAGCAGCCAGAGCCTTTTGGAGCAGTACTTC.

This chain uses TRBV7-2 with TRBJ1-2; 9 positions match TRBD1. This CDR3 contains 14 residues. CDR1 and CDR2 (germline): SGHTA, FQGNSA. After removal of 8 bases from V and 4 bases from J, the junction contained 8 bases not matched to a gene. CDR3 DNA: TGTGCCAGCGCAACAGGGGGCGGGCCCTATGGCTACACCTTC. This translates into CASATGGGPYGYTF.

The V gene is TRBV27, the J gene TRBJ1-2; 8 nucleotides agree with TRBD1. The CDR3 has 13 residues. Unmatched junction bases numbered 5, after V lost 5 bases and J lost 6 bases. Germline V gives CDR1 MNHEY, CDR2 SMNVEV (reference sequence). CDR3 nucleotides: TGTGCCAGCAGTAGAACAGGGGGGAATGGCTACACCTTC. It translates to CASSRTGGNGYTF.

V gene TRBV11-1 combines with J gene TRBJ2-3; D might be TRBD1 (5 bases). The V gene's germline CDR1 is SGHAT and CDR2 FQDESV (reference sequence). The CDR3 consists of 15 residues. V lost 5 bases and J lost 6, with 18 bases in between. The CDR3 protein is CASSDPSAGRDTQYF. For the CDR3, the DNA is TGTGCCAGCAGCGATCCTTCGGCAGGGCGGGATACGCAGTATTTT. The whole variable domain, remainder taken from reference TRBV11-1 and TRBJ2-3, is EAEVAQSPRYKITEKSQAVAFWCDPISGHATLYWYRQILGQGPELLVQFQDESVVDDSQLPKDRFSAERLKGVDSTLKIQPAELGDSAMYLCASSDPSAGRDTQYFGPGTRLTVL.

This clone was detected only once. V gene TRBV18 combines with J gene TRBJ2-7; the match to TRBD2 covers 11 bases. Germline V gene data show CDR1 as KGHSH and CDR2 as LQKENI. V was pared by 4 bases and J by 3 bases, with 5 bases of the junction left unmatched. The CDR3 contains 15 residues. CDR3 loop: CASSRGTSGSYEQYF. The CDR3 nucleotides read TGTGCCAGCTCACGCGGGACTAGCGGAAGCTACGAGCAGTACTTC.

This clone came up a few times. V and J are TRBV2 and TRBJ2-3; 7 nucleotides match TRBD2. The V segment lost 6 bases and the J segment 4 bases; nucleotides outside the gene matches: 7. Germline loops: CDR1 SNHLY, CDR2 FYNNEI. CDR3 length equals 14 residues. This CDR3 reads CASRRAGEADTQYF. CDR3 DNA sequence: TGTGCCAGCAGGCGGGCGGGAGAGGCAGATACGCAGTATTTT. Looking up the rest from reference TRBV2 and TRBJ2-3 gives the full variable domain: EPEVTQTPSHQVTQMGQEVILRCVPISNHLYFYWYRQILGQKVEFLVSFYNNEISEKSEIFDDQFSVERPDGSNFTLKIRSTKLEDSAMYFCASRRAGEADTQYFGPGTRLTVL.

The chain carries TRBV9 and TRBJ2-1; 7 positions agree with TRBD2. The CDR3 has 16 residues. V lost 0 bases, J lost 0 bases, and 3 bases stayed unmatched. Germline CDR1 and CDR2: SGDLS and YYNGEE. The CDR3 DNA follows: TGTGCCAGCAGCGTAGCTACGGGGGGCTCCTACAATGAGCAGTTCTTC. The encoded protein is CASSVATGGSYNEQFF.

This clone was found a few times. The chain recombines TRBV14 with TRBJ2-7, with 7 bases aligning to TRBD2. Germline CDR1 reads SGHDN; CDR2 reads FVKESK. The CDR3 covers 18 residues. V gave up 2 bases and J gave up 2 bases; unmatched junction bases: 15. The CDR3 nucleotides read TGTGCCAGCAGCCAAAATTTCGGGTTGGGACTACGAACCTACGAGCAGTACTTC. The encoded protein is CASSQNFGLGLRTYEQYF.

The chain combines TRBV11-3 with TRBJ2-1; 8 nucleotides align to TRBD2. Germline CDR1 and CDR2: SGHNT and YENEEA. This CDR3 spans 13 amino acids. J was trimmed by 14 bases and V by 3 bases; bases with no gene match: 9. In nucleotides, the CDR3 is TGTGCCAGCAGCTTGGATCCTAGCGGGCACAAGTTCTTC. Its protein product is CASSLDPSGHKFF.

The chain links TRBV7-2 to TRBJ1-1; 8 bases agree with TRBD1. CDR1 is SGHTA and CDR2 is FQGNSA in the germline V gene. CDR3 length equals 13 residues. V gave up 7 bases and J gave up 3 bases; unmatched junction bases: 4. The CDR3 protein is CASTRQGYTEAFF. CDR3 nucleotides: TGTGCCAGCACCAGACAGGGGTACACTGAAGCTTTCTTT.

The sample holds a few counts of this clone. The genes are TRBV29-1 and TRBJ2-7; D may be TRBD1 (6 bases). Trimming stripped 8 bases from V and 3 bases from J, with 14 bases between. This CDR3 region has 12 residues. Germline V CDR1 and CDR2: SQVTM, ANQGSEA. For the CDR3, the DNA is TGCAGCTTCCGGGACATTCGCTACGAGCAGTACTTC. It specifies CSFRDIRYEQYF.

The J gene is TRBJ2-3, the V gene TRBV6-4; no firm D call. This CDR3 is 13 amino acids long. The germline CDR1 and CDR2 sequences are MRHNA and SNTAGT. V dropped 2 bases and J dropped 2 bases, with 5 bases sitting between them. This chain's CDR3 is CASSDQLTDTQYF. The CDR3 bases are TGTGCCAGCAGTGACCAACTCACAGATACGCAGTATTTT.